This entry lists 3 T cell receptor beta chains sequenced from one sample in a study of shared clonotypes between healthy human individuals. Repertoires were generated with immunoSEQ multiplex PCR, while TCRdb's copy carries only in-frame clones and drops some. Of under 1,100,000 clones in the sample, roughly 74% were seen once. Sequenced material: memory CD4+ T cells from PBMCs. This sample's subset: CD45RA-negative fraction. These receptors were taken from a man younger than 35 in good health. Some clones in this sample may be carry-over from other donors' samples.

This clone was recorded only once. CDR3 sequence reads: CASSEHPGLQSEQFF. The DNA for the CDR3 is TGTGCCAGCAGTGAACACCCGGGCCTCCAGAGTGAGCAGTTCTTC. V and J are TRBV6-1 and TRBJ2-1; no clear D gene. V lost 2 bases to trimming and J lost 9 bases, with 17 bases between them. Germline CDR1 and CDR2: MNHNS and SASEGT. The CDR3 length is 15 residues.

This clone has a handful of counts. This chain joins TRBV7-3 and TRBJ2-3, with a weak D call TRBD2 (5 bases). The V and J ends lost 2 bases and 6 bases respectively, with 12 bases between them. This CDR3 has 14 residues. The germline CDR1 and CDR2 sequences are SGHTA and FQGTGA. For the CDR3, the DNA is TGTGCCAGCAGCTTAGCTCGTTGGGAGGATACGCAGTATTTT. It encodes CASSLARWEDTQYF. Drawing the rest from reference TRBV7-3 and TRBJ2-3, the complete variable domain is GAGVSQTPSNKVTEKGKYVELRCDPISGHTALYWYRQSLGQGPEFLIYFQGTGAADDSGLPNDRFFAVRPEGSVSTLKIQRTERGDSAVYLCASSLARWEDTQYFGPGTRLTVL.

The chain is built from TRBV19 and TRBJ2-3, with TRBD1 as a possible D gene (6 bases). V lost 0 bases to trimming and J lost 7 bases, with 8 bases between them. This CDR3 spans 13 amino acids. Germline CDR1 reads LNHDA; CDR2 reads SQIVND (reference sequence). CDR3 protein: CASSIEQGYTQYF. The DNA of the CDR3 is TGTGCCAGTAGTATAGAGCAGGGGTATACGCAGTATTTT.